This TCR beta chain was recovered during a study of vaccination and CD4 T cells after COVID-19. Whole-study context: Each of the control cultures got a CEFX pool, an HIV-1 Nef pool, or no peptide.

Treatment meaning: approximately nine-day PBMC culture with coronavirus spike peptide pools or control peptides (ViraFEST assay). Those CD4+ T cells from the unexposed donor predate the COVID-19 pandemic (2011-2018). Days 3 and 7 were when half the medium was replaced with fresh IL-2 medium. Sequence data for DNA of cultured CD4+ T cells were generated by the Oncomine TCR Beta short-read assay. Genomic DNA was isolated from CD4+ T cells that had been cultured. Each CDR3 protein is one row after TCRdb ran MiXCR on the PCR reads. This table holds approximately 10,000 distinct CDR3 sequences, around two fifths found once. The CDR3 covers 13 residues. Germline assignment: CDR1 DFQATT and CDR2 SNEGSKA (reference sequence). Trimming stripped 1 base from V and 2 bases from J, with 8 bases between. This clonotype was seen more than once but under ten times. Its antigen is not known.

The sequenced sample was CD4+ T cells from blood, cultured in vitro. The clonotype was recovered from a human donor in good health. V and J are TRBV20-1 and TRBJ2-5; no firm D call. The DNA of the CDR3 is TGCAGTGCTAGAGTCACGGTTCAAGAGACCCAGTACTTC. Residues: CSARVTVQETQYF.